This TCR beta chain was captured by sequencing in a study of neurological immune-mediated disorders. The cDNA was synthesized by 5'RACE incorporating 10-nucleotide random UMIs. TCRdb reprocessed the 5' RACE reads via MiXCR and lists one record per CDR3 protein. The table shows roughly 100,000 distinct CDR3 sequences, with roughly 3.5% occurring only once. Many counts were recorded for this clonotype. Trimming shortened V by 4 bases and J by 6 bases, and 12 bases separated the two germline ends. Germline CDR1 reads SQVTM; CDR2 reads ANQGSEA. This CDR3 region has 12 residues. The sequence was collected from a woman aged 45-59 years with multiple sclerosis. V gene TRBV29-1 combines with J gene TRBJ1-2; D is perhaps TRBD1 (5 bases). Sequenced material: PBMCs. The CDR3 DNA reads TGCAGCGTTGGGCCCGAACAGGATGGCTACACCTTC. Translating gives CSVGPEQDGYTF.